Shown below are 25 T cell receptor beta chains from a single sample sequenced in a study of shared clonotypes between healthy human individuals. Only in-frame clones appear in the TCRdb table, and some are missing; sequencing was by immunoSEQ multiplex PCR. Of roughly 2.2 million clones in the sample, 90% to 95% were seen once. The sequenced sample consisted of naive CD4+ T cells from PBMCs. Subset meaning: CD45RA+ positively selected. Receptors originate from a man between 18 and 29 years old in good health. Some clones in this sample may be carry-over from other donors' samples.

This clone was counted once. CDR3 protein: CASSSTGTGSSEQYF. The CDR3 region has the DNA TGTGCCAGCAGCTCGACCGGGACAGGGTCGTCCGAGCAGTACTTC. J is TRBJ2-7 and V is TRBV7-2; 9 bases map to TRBD1. Per the germline V gene, CDR1 is SGHTA and CDR2 is FQGNSA. This CDR3 is 15 amino acids long. V was pared by 4 bases and J by 6 bases, with 10 bases of the junction left unmatched. Full variable domain (rest looked up from reference TRBV7-2 and TRBJ2-7): GAGVSQSPSNKVTEKGKDVELRCDPISGHTALYWYRQSLGQGLEFLIYFQGNSAPDKSGLPSDRFSAERTGGSVSTLTIQRTQQEDSAVYLCASSSTGTGSSEQYFGPGTRLTVT.

V usage is TRBV7-3 and J usage is TRBJ2-1, with 14 nucleotides matching TRBD2. Losses at the gene ends were 1 base for V and 8 bases for J; bases not matched to a gene: 10. Germline V gives CDR1 SGHTA, CDR2 FQGTGA. The CDR3 runs 18 residues. The chain's CDR3 is CASSLNAGTSGSFYEQFF. The CDR3 DNA follows: TGTGCCAGCAGCTTAAACGCGGGGACTAGCGGGAGCTTCTATGAGCAGTTCTTC.

V is TRBV30 and J is TRBJ2-2, with D tentatively TRBD2 (5 bases). Germline V gene data show CDR1 as GTSNPN and CDR2 as SVGIG (reference sequence). V dropped 2 bases and J dropped 4 bases, with 17 bases sitting between them. This CDR3 is built from 16 residues. Here the CDR3 DNA reads TGTGCCTGGAGTTTTTGGCGGGCGGCTACCACCGGGGAGCTGTTTTTT. Translating gives CAWSFWRAATTGELFF.

The chain is built from TRBV4-3 and TRBJ1-4, with D unresolved. Per germline, CDR1 LGHNA and CDR2 YSLEER. The CDR3 totals 15 residues. The ends were cut back, 4 bases at V and 2 bases at J, with 11 bases in the middle. The CDR3 coding sequence is TGCGCCAGCAGCCTCCAAGGGTCGACTAATGAAAAACTGTTTTTT. Translating it yields CASSLQGSTNEKLFF.

As DNA, the CDR3 is TGTGCCAGCAGCCAATCTACAGGCTCGTACGAGCAGTACTTC. Translation: CASSQSTGSYEQYF. The chain employs TRBV14 and TRBJ2-7; D is perhaps TRBD1 (5 bases). V was clipped by 2 bases and J by 4 bases, with 12 bases between them. The CDR3 is 14 residues long. The V gene's germline CDR1 is SGHDN and CDR2 FVKESK.

V gene TRBV5-1 combines with J gene TRBJ2-1; 8 bases are a match to TRBD2. V lost 10 bases to trimming and J lost 5 bases; unmatched junction nucleotides: 14. Looked up from germline, CDR1 is SGHRS and CDR2 is YFSETQ. The CDR3 contains 15 residues. Here the CDR3 reads CAPRGGSRNHNEQFF. The DNA of the CDR3 is TGCGCCCCCCGGGGGGGTAGCAGGAACCACAATGAGCAGTTCTTC.

This chain links TRBV30 with TRBJ1-1; tentatively, D is TRBD1 (6 bases). The CDR3 sequence is 12 residues long. Germline values: CDR1 GTSNPN, CDR2 SVGIG (reference sequence). Trimming pared 2 bases from V and 6 bases from J, leaving 10 bases between. The CDR3 loop is CAWSRGPAEAFF. The CDR3 DNA reads as TGTGCCTGGAGTCGGGGGCCGGCTGAAGCTTTCTTT.

The rearrangement joins TRBV11-2 to TRBJ2-5; D is perhaps TRBD2 (5 bases). Germline CDR1 reads SGHAT; CDR2 reads FQNNGV. The V end was cut by 5 bases, the J end by 5 bases, with 12 bases between. CDR3 size: 13 residues. CDR3 loop: CASSPGLRETQYF. The CDR3, as DNA: TGTGCCAGCAGCCCTGGACTTCGGGAGACCCAGTACTTC.

The V call is TRBV4-2, the J call TRBJ2-4; possibly TRBD2 for D (6 bases). The CDR3 runs to 19 residues. Trimming cost V 0 bases and J 8 bases, with 26 bases left between them. Germline CDR1 reads LGHNA; CDR2 reads YNFKEQ. The DNA for the CDR3 is TGTGCCAGCAGCCAAGATGTGATGACCGAGACACCGGGGGAGGACATTCAGTACTTC. Its protein product is CASSQDVMTETPGEDIQYF.

The rearrangement links TRBV5-5 to TRBJ2-7; no clear D. CDR3 length equals 15 residues. The germline V gene has CDR1 SGHKS and CDR2 YYEKEE (reference sequence). V dropped 0 bases and J dropped 3 bases, with 13 bases sitting between them. The DNA of the CDR3 is TGTGCCAGCAGCTTGGCCTTCGGGTACGGCTACGAGCAGTACTTC. Protein sequence: CASSLAFGYGYEQYF.

The chain has TRBV29-1 and TRBJ2-2, with no clear D. Deletions cut 4 bases from V and 1 base from J, with 13 bases between. The CDR3 spans 15 residues. From germline, CDR1 is SQVTM and CDR2 ANQGSEA. CDR3 DNA sequence: TGCAGCGTTGCCAACAAGGAACTGAACACCGGGGAGCTGTTTTTT. Its protein is CSVANKELNTGELFF.

In regard to this clone: The junction departs from germline at one end; a sequencing error may be responsible. CDR3 amino acids: CSVLAGNTIYF. CDR3 in DNA: TGCAGCGTTCTGGCTGGTAACACCATATATTTT. The chain uses TRBV29-1 and TRBJ1-3; D gene ambiguous. CDR1 SQVTM and CDR2 ANQGSEA come from the germline V gene. The CDR3 has 11 amino acids.

The J gene is TRBJ2-7, the V gene TRBV28, with D perhaps matching TRBD2 (5 bases). CDR1 MDHEN and CDR2 SYDVKM come from the germline V gene. V dropped 5 bases and J dropped 1 base, with 15 bases sitting between them. This CDR3 has 15 residues. The CDR3 DNA sequence: TGTGCCAGCAGTACCGCCCCCCGGGGTTCCTACGAGCAGTACTTC. This gives the protein CASSTAPRGSYEQYF.

CDR3 DNA: TGTGCCAGCTCAGGTCTGGGACAGGGGGCATCGGATACGCAGTATTTT. Encoded protein: CASSGLGQGASDTQYF. The chain carries TRBV18 and TRBJ2-3; 12 bases agree with TRBD1. The CDR3 totals 16 residues. The germline CDR1 and CDR2 sequences are KGHSH and LQKENI. The V segment lost 5 bases and the J segment 6 bases; nucleotides outside the gene matches: 9.

J is TRBJ1-4 and V is TRBV2; 7 positions agree with TRBD1. Trimming at V came to 3 bases and at J to 9 bases, leaving 7 bases not matched to a gene. Per germline, CDR1 SNHLY and CDR2 FYNNEI. The CDR3 totals 14 residues. The CDR3 DNA reads as TGTGCCAGCAGTGAGATAGGGACAGCGCAAAAACTGTTTTTT. Amino acids: CASSEIGTAQKLFF.

J is TRBJ2-5 and V is TRBV7-9; D possibly corresponds to TRBD2 (7 bases). Germline CDR1 is SEHNR and CDR2 is FQNEAQ (reference sequence). V was cut by 8 bases and J by 3 bases, with 13 bases left in between. This CDR3 contains 13 residues. The CDR3 sequence: CASAGGREETQYF. CDR3 sequence (DNA): TGTGCCAGCGCCGGGGGGCGGGAAGAGACCCAGTACTTC.

The chain carries TRBV10-3 and TRBJ2-1; 8 positions agree with TRBD1. This CDR3 is built from 17 residues. In germline, CDR1 is ENHRY, CDR2 SYGVKD. With V trimmed by 0 bases and J by 8 bases, 12 bases remained unmatched. The CDR3 DNA reads as TGTGCCATCAGTGAGTCGAGGGTTGGATCAGGGGGCTATGAGCAGTTCTTC. This gives the protein CAISESRVGSGGYEQFF.

The chain is built from TRBV20-1 and TRBJ2-7; no clear D. V lost 6 bases and J lost 7, with 10 bases in between. This CDR3 has 10 amino acids. The V gene's germline CDR1 is DFQATT and CDR2 SNEGSKA (reference sequence). The CDR3 protein is CSAESGEQYF. The CDR3 coding sequence is TGCAGTGCCGAATCCGGGGAGCAGTACTTC.

The chain links TRBV5-1 to TRBJ2-7; the D gene could be TRBD1 or TRBD2 (5 bases each). V was trimmed by 1 base and J by 3 bases, leaving 8 bases between them. Per the germline V gene, CDR1 is SGHRS and CDR2 is YFSETQ. This CDR3 spans 13 amino acids. CDR3 loop: CASSLLGDYEQYF. The CDR3 DNA reads as TGCGCCAGCAGCTTGTTGGGGGACTACGAGCAGTACTTC. The whole variable domain, remainder taken from reference TRBV5-1 and TRBJ2-7, is KAGVTQTPRYLIKTRGQQVTLSCSPISGHRSVSWYQQTPGQGLQFLFEYFSETQRNKGNFPGRFSGRQFSNSRSEMNVSTLELGDSALYLCASSLLGDYEQYFGPGTRLTVT.

The genes are TRBV18 and TRBJ1-5; D not certain. Germline V CDR1 and CDR2: KGHSH, LQKENI. The CDR3 contains 15 residues. V lost 6 bases and J 4 bases, leaving 16 bases between the germline ends. The CDR3 nucleotides read TGTGCCAGCTCCAAGGGAAGGGAGCAGAATCAGCCCCAGCATTTT. Residues: CASSKGREQNQPQHF.

The CDR3, as DNA: TGTGCCAGCAGTTACCGGGGGGGAGATAGCAATCAGCCCCAGCATTTT. Residues: CASSYRGGDSNQPQHF. The chain uses TRBV6-6 and TRBJ1-5; weak D call: TRBD1 (5 bases). This CDR3 is 16 amino acids long. Looked up from germline, CDR1 is MNHNY and CDR2 is SVGAGI (reference sequence). The V end was cut by 2 bases, the J end by 0 bases, with 11 bases between.

This chain links TRBV7-3 with TRBJ2-1; perhaps TRBD1 as D (5 bases). Germline CDR1 and CDR2: SGHTA and FQGTGA. Trimming pared 7 bases from V and 1 base from J, leaving 14 bases between. This CDR3 contains 15 residues. The CDR3 region has the DNA TGTGCCAGCATGTTGGGGCCGGGTTCCTACAATGAGCAGTTCTTC. Translated, it gives CASMLGPGSYNEQFF.

The rearrangement uses TRBV19 and TRBJ1-4, with 7 bases matching TRBD1. J lost 5 bases, V lost 6 bases, and 6 bases had no gene match. This CDR3 spans 14 amino acids. The V gene's germline CDR1 is LNHDA and CDR2 SQIVND (reference sequence). CDR3: CASRPTGSNEKLFF. As DNA, the CDR3 is TGTGCCAGTAGACCGACAGGGTCGAATGAAAAACTGTTTTTT.

This chain links TRBV12-5 with TRBJ2-7, with 8 bases that match TRBD1. J gave up 2 bases and V 5 bases, and 8 bases lay outside the gene matches. This CDR3 has 15 amino acids. Germline lookup yields CDR1 LGHNT and CDR2 FRNRAP. The CDR3 protein is CASGHRGRIPYEQYF. The DNA for the CDR3 is TGTGCTAGTGGTCACAGGGGGAGGATCCCCTACGAGCAGTACTTC.

J is TRBJ1-5 and V is TRBV19; possibly TRBD1 for D (6 bases). Trimming left V 8 bases short and J 6 bases short, with 14 bases between. In germline, CDR1 is LNHDA, CDR2 SQIVND (reference sequence). There are 13 residues in the CDR3. The CDR3 sequence is CASAAGEAQPQHF. The CDR3 DNA reads TGTGCCAGTGCGGCAGGGGAGGCTCAGCCCCAGCATTTT.